What follows are 20 T cell receptor beta chains derived from one specimen sequenced in a study of T cell changes during pregnancy in multiple sclerosis. Assay: immunoSEQ multiplex PCR; the TCRdb copy retains only in-frame clones and omits some. The table has about 100,000 clones, 85% to 95% seen once; the top ten hold about 0.95%. Material: peripheral blood, obtained after pregnancy. Every receptor here comes from a female donor with multiple sclerosis, enrolled in a pregnancy study.

CDR3 region: CASSQDSGSGSKDTQYF. In DNA form, the CDR3 reads TGTGCCAGCAGCCAAGATTCCGGTAGCGGGAGTAAGGATACGCAGTATTTT. The rearrangement joins TRBV4-2 to TRBJ2-3, with TRBD2 matching 9 bases. V was pared by 0 bases and J by 6 bases, with 10 bases of the junction left unmatched. The length of the CDR3 is 17 residues. Germline CDR1 and CDR2: LGHNA and YNFKEQ.

The chain joins TRBV6-5 to TRBJ1-1; D gene uncertain. Germline CDR1 and CDR2: MNHEY and SVGAGI. CDR3 length: 14 residues. V shed 5 bases and J shed 1 base, with 11 bases lying between them. The CDR3 is CASSTRSGNTEAFF. The CDR3 DNA sequence: TGTGCCAGCAGTACCCGGAGCGGGAACACTGAAGCTTTCTTT.

The chain has TRBV28 and TRBJ2-7; 7 nucleotides match TRBD2. Germline V gives CDR1 MDHEN, CDR2 SYDVKM. V shed 3 bases, J shed 1 base, and the junction held 9 bases outside the gene matches. There are 16 residues in the CDR3. The CDR3 region is CASSFPLARLSYEQYF. The CDR3 DNA is TGTGCCAGCAGTTTCCCACTAGCGAGATTATCCTACGAGCAGTACTTC.

This clone was observed a single time. The chain has TRBV19 and TRBJ1-2, with 7 bases matching TRBD1. The J segment lost 5 bases and the V segment lost 5 bases, leaving 17 bases of the junction unmatched. The CDR3 spans 17 residues. The germline CDR1 and CDR2 sequences are LNHDA and SQIVND (reference sequence). CDR3 protein: CASSAYTGEPLRYGYTF. In DNA form, the CDR3 reads TGTGCCAGTAGTGCCTATACAGGGGAGCCCCTTAGGTATGGCTACACCTTC.

The CDR3: CASSLGLAQYF. CDR3 coding DNA: TGTGCCAGCAGCTTAGGTCTAGCGCAGTATTTT. The chain is built from TRBV7-2 and TRBJ2-3; D gene ambiguous. Trimming took off 1 base at V and 10 bases at J, with 6 bases between the two ends. Germline CDR1 is SGHTA and CDR2 is FQGNSA. This CDR3 spans 11 amino acids.

The gene calls are TRBV5-1 and TRBJ2-1, with D perhaps TRBD1 (6 bases). Germline V lookup: CDR1 SGHRS, CDR2 YFSETQ. V was clipped by 0 bases and J by 7 bases, with 26 bases between them. The CDR3 contains 19 residues. CDR3: CASSLAGGRRALASNEQFF. The DNA for the CDR3 is TGCGCCAGCAGCTTGGCTGGGGGCCGCCGGGCCCTAGCCTCTAATGAGCAGTTCTTC.

The chain has TRBV28 and TRBJ1-1, with 12 bases matching TRBD1. Germline V gene data show CDR1 as MDHEN and CDR2 as SYDVKM. V was pared by 2 bases and J by 11 bases, with 9 bases of the junction left unmatched. The CDR3 spans 15 residues. CDR3 protein: CASSLPGQGAVGAFF. The CDR3 DNA is TGTGCCAGCAGTTTACCGGGACAGGGGGCCGTTGGGGCTTTCTTT.

The chain combines TRBV5-1 with TRBJ2-1; D not resolved. V shed 4 bases and J shed 8 bases, with 10 bases lying between them. Germline V gene sequence: CDR1 SGHRS, CDR2 YFSETQ. The CDR3 contains 12 residues. As DNA, the CDR3 is TGCGCCAGCAGCCCCCGAGCCGATGAGCAGTTCTTC. Translated, it gives CASSPRADEQFF.

The rearrangement links TRBV6-1 to TRBJ1-2; TRBD1 matches at 7 bases. In germline, CDR1 is MNHNS, CDR2 SASEGT. V was pared by 3 bases and J by 10 bases, with 11 bases of the junction left unmatched. The length of the CDR3 is 14 residues. DNA for the CDR3: TGTGCCAGCAGTGATTCGGCCAGGGGGATTCCCTACACCTTC. It encodes CASSDSARGIPYTF.

This sequence joins TRBV19 and TRBJ1-3; possible D gene TRBD1, 5 bases. The CDR3 runs to 15 residues. V gave up 7 bases and J gave up 2 bases, with 15 bases separating them. CDR1 is LNHDA, CDR2 SQIVND, per germline (reference sequence). DNA of the CDR3: TGTGCCAGTACCACAGGAAGGCGGACTGGAAACACCATATATTTT. Protein product: CASTTGRRTGNTIYF.

The genes are TRBV5-1 and TRBJ2-5; D ambiguous. CDR3 length: 13 amino acids. The V gene's germline CDR1 is SGHRS and CDR2 YFSETQ. V was clipped by 3 bases and J by 1 base, with 7 bases between them. The CDR3 DNA reads TGCGCCAGCAGCTCGTCCCCCCAAGAGACCCAGTACTTC. Translation: CASSSSPQETQYF.

The rearrangement links TRBV5-1 to TRBJ1-4, with D perhaps matching TRBD1 (6 bases). The V gene lost 1 base and the J gene lost 5 bases, with 21 bases spanning the gap. The CDR3 contains 18 residues. Per germline, CDR1 SGHRS and CDR2 YFSETQ. The CDR3 coding sequence is TGCGCCAGCAGCTTGATGCCTCCTCAGGGGATTAGGAATGAAAAACTGTTTTTT. This translates into CASSLMPPQGIRNEKLFF. Using reference TRBV5-1 and TRBJ1-4 for the parts outside the CDR3, the full variable domain is KAGVTQTPRYLIKTRGQQVTLSCSPISGHRSVSWYQQTPGQGLQFLFEYFSETQRNKGNFPGRFSGRQFSNSRSEMNVSTLELGDSALYLCASSLMPPQGIRNEKLFFGSGTQLSVL.

The genes are TRBV5-1 and TRBJ2-7; 7 nucleotides match TRBD1. Germline V CDR1 and CDR2: SGHRS, YFSETQ. The ends lost 8 bases at V and 2 bases at J; junction bases unmatched: 1. This CDR3 has 11 amino acids. The CDR3 region is CARQGPYEQYF. CDR3 sequence (DNA): TGCGCCAGACAGGGGCCCTACGAGCAGTACTTC.

The V and J genes are TRBV6-5 and TRBJ2-7; maybe TRBD2 (5 bases). V lost 6 bases and J 3 bases, leaving 15 bases between the germline ends. The germline V gene has CDR1 MNHEY and CDR2 SVGAGI. The CDR3 has 14 residues. The CDR3 loop is CASSRGSANYEQYF. For the CDR3, the DNA is TGTGCCAGCAGCCGGGGTTCGGCGAACTACGAGCAGTACTTC.

The genes are TRBV5-8 and TRBJ1-5; D unresolved. Trimming took off 0 bases at V and 6 bases at J, with 13 bases between the two ends. Germline lookup yields CDR1 SGHTS and CDR2 YDEGEE. The CDR3 sequence is 15 residues long. CDR3 nucleotides: TGTGCCAGCAGCTTGGTAGGGAGAAGCGCTCAGCCCCAGCATTTT. Amino acids: CASSLVGRSAQPQHF. The variable domain in full, with the rest retrieved from reference TRBV5-8 and TRBJ1-5, is EAGVTQSPTHLIKTRGQQATLRCSPISGHTSVYWYQQALGLGLQFLLWYDEGEERNRGNFPPRFSGRQFPNYSSELNVNALELEDSALYLCASSLVGRSAQPQHFGDGTRLSIL.

The chain links TRBV4-1 to TRBJ2-7; 7 nucleotides agree with TRBD2. J gave up 2 bases and V 4 bases, and 5 bases lay outside the gene matches. The CDR3 consists of 14 residues. Germline assignment: CDR1 MGHRA and CDR2 YSYEKL. The chain's CDR3 is CASSLEGTTYEQYF. The CDR3 nucleotides are TGCGCCAGCAGCCTTGAAGGGACTACCTACGAGCAGTACTTC.

This clone was detected only once. The rearrangement joins TRBV27 to TRBJ2-7, with D tentatively TRBD1 (5 bases). The CDR3 loop spans 15 amino acids. Per the germline V gene, CDR1 is MNHEY and CDR2 is SMNVEV (reference sequence). V lost 5 bases and J lost 2, with 16 bases in between. CDR3 residues: CASSPTSDSPYEQYF. In nucleotides, the CDR3 is TGTGCCAGCAGTCCCACCTCAGACAGCCCCTACGAGCAGTACTTC.

This clone showed up just once. This chain joins TRBV15 and TRBJ1-4, with 9 bases matching TRBD1. Germline loops: CDR1 LNHNV, CDR2 YYDKDF (reference sequence). This CDR3 is built from 15 residues. V lost 4 bases to trimming and J lost 7 bases; unmatched junction nucleotides: 7. The CDR3 is CATSKGTGSIEKLFF. DNA for the CDR3: TGTGCCACCAGCAAAGGGACAGGGAGCATTGAAAAACTGTTTTTT.

This chain joins TRBV6-4 and TRBJ1-1; 7 nucleotides agree with TRBD1. V lost 6 bases and J lost 7; bases outside the gene matches: 8. The germline V gene encodes CDR1 MRHNA and CDR2 SNTAGT. CDR3 length: 13 residues. The CDR3 region is CASRLTGKGEAFF. CDR3 coding DNA: TGTGCCAGCAGGTTGACAGGGAAGGGTGAAGCTTTCTTT.

As DNA, the CDR3 is TGTGCCAGCCTACGGACTAGCGGAAGCACAGATACGCAGTATTTT. It yields the protein CASLRTSGSTDTQYF. V usage is TRBV4-2 and J usage is TRBJ2-3; TRBD2 matches 10 bases. Unmatched junction bases numbered 5, after V lost 8 bases and J lost 0 bases. Germline V gene lookup returns CDR1 LGHNA and CDR2 YNFKEQ. CDR3 size: 15 residues.